This T cell receptor beta chain was identified during a study of monozygotic twins with inflammatory bowel disease. Study observations and caveats: IBD patients carried less diverse TCRbeta repertoires (inverse Simpson) than healthy co-twins. Possibly because of limited power, concordant and discordant twins showed no difference in repertoire similarity.

Across eight separate reactions for each sample, cDNA was made. Via template switching, UMIs carrying a 6-nucleotide sample barcode were introduced. TCRdb reprocessed the 5' RACE reads and stores each CDR3 protein as one record, lacking DNA. This table lists 350,000 to 500,000 distinct CDR3 sequences. Worth noting for this clonotype: Its specificity is not known.

The receptor comes from a human donor with ulcerative colitis or Crohn's disease, or a healthy co-twin of an affected twin (not recorded which). Sequencing used blood.

The CDR3 loop is CASRTDEHGYTF. The chain is built from TRBV5-1 and TRBJ1-2; TCRdb's D call of TRBD1 is untestable without DNA. The V gene's germline CDR1 is SGHRS and CDR2 YFSETQ. The length of the CDR3 is 12 residues.